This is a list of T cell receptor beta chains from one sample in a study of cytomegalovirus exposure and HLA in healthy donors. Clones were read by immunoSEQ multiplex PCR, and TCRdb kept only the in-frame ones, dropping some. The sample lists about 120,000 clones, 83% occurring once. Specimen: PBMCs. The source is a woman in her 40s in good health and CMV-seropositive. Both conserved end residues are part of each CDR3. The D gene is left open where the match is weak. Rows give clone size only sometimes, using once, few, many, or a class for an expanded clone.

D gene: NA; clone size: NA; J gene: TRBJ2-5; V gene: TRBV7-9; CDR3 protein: CASSSRGGGQETQYF; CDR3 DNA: TGTGCCAGCAGCTCCAGGGGTGGGGGCCAAGAGACCCAGTACTTC
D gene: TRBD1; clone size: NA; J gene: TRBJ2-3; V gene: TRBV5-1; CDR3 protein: CASSFSGQGSTDTQYF; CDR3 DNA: TGCGCCAGCAGCTTCTCGGGACAGGGTTCCACAGATACGCAGTATTTT
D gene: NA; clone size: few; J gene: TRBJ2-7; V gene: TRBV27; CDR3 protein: CASSFVGNSYEQYF; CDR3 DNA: TGTGCCAGCAGTTTTGTTGGCAACTCCTACGAGCAGTACTTC
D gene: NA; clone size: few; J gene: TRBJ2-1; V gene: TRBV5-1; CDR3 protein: CASSLTGGGAYNEQFF; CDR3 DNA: TGCGCCAGCAGCCTAACCGGGGGTGGAGCCTACAATGAGCAGTTCTTC
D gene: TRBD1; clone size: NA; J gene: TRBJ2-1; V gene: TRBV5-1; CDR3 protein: CASSLEGTGVLDEQFF; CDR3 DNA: TGCGCCAGCAGCTTGGAGGGGACAGGGGTACTCGATGAGCAGTTCTTC
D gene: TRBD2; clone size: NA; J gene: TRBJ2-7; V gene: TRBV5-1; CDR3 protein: CASSFVGGPSEQYF; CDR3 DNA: TGCGCCAGCAGCTTCGTGGGAGGGCCGTCCGAGCAGTACTTC
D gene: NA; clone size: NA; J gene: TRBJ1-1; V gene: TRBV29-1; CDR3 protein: CSVDRDGIWANTEAFF; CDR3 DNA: TGCAGCGTTGACAGGGATGGGATATGGGCGAACACTGAAGCTTTCTTT
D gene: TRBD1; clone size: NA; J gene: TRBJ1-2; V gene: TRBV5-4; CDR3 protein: CASSSPGTGGGYTF; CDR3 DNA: TGTGCCAGCAGCTCGCCTGGGACAGGCGGTGGCTACACCTTC
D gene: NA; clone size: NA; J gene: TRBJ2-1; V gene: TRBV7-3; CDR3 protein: CASSLGAGWNNEQFF; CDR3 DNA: TGTGCCAGCAGCTTAGGGGCGGGATGGAACAATGAGCAGTTCTTC
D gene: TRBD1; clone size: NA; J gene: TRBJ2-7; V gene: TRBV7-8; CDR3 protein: CASSLGQGGYEQYF; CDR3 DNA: TGTGCCAGCAGCTTAGGACAGGGTGGGTACGAGCAGTACTTC
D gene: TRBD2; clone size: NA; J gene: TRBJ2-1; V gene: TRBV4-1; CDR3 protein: CASSQDSGAYNEQFF; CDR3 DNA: TGCGCCAGCAGCCAAGATAGCGGGGCCTACAATGAGCAGTTCTTC
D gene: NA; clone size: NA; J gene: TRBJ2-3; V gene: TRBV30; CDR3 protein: CAWISPGQDTDTQYF; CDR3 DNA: TGTGCCTGGATCAGCCCGGGACAAGACACAGATACGCAGTATTTT
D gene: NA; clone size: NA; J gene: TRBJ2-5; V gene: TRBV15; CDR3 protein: CATSRDQGETQYF; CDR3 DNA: TGTGCCACCAGCAGAGATCAGGGAGAGACCCAGTACTTC
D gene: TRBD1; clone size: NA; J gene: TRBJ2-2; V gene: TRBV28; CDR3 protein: CASRTGNTGELFF; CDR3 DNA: TGTGCCAGTAGGACAGGGAACACCGGGGAGCTGTTTTTT
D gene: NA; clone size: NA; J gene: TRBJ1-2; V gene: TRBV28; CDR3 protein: CASSSPQRVGYTF; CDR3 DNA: TGTGCCAGCAGTTCCCCCCAGAGGGTTGGCTACACCTTC
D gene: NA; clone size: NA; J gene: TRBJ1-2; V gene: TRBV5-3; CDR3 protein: CARSLSAIGGRGYGYGYTF; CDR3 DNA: TGTGCCAGAAGCTTGTCAGCTATCGGGGGGCGCGGTTACGGCTATGGCTACACCTTC
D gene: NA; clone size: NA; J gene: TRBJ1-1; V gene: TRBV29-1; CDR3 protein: CSVPGGLRGAEAFF; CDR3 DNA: TGCAGCGTTCCGGGGGGCCTTAGGGGAGCTGAAGCTTTCTTT
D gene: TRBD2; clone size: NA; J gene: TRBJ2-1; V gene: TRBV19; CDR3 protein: CASRPGLAGGYNEQFF; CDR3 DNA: TGTGCCAGTAGACCGGGACTAGCGGGAGGATACAATGAGCAGTTCTTC
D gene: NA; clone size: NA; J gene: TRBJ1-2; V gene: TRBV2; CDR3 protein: CASTSLTGPRGGYTF; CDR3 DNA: TGTGCGAGCACATCCTTGACAGGCCCTCGGGGCGGCTACACCTTC
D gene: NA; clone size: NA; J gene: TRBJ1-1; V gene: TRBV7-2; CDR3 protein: CASSFKGRGNTEAFF; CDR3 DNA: TGTGCCAGCAGCTTTAAAGGCAGGGGGAACACTGAAGCTTTCTTT
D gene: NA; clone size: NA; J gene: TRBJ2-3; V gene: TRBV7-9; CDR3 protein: CSSSSFTDTQYF; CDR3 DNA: TGTTCCAGCAGCTCCTTCACAGATACGCAGTATTTT
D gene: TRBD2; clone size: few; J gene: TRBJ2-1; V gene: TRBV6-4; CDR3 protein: CASSQLAGDNNEQFF; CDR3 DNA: TGTGCCAGCAGTCAACTAGCGGGAGATAACAATGAGCAGTTCTTC